This T cell receptor (beta chain) was observed in a study of cytomegalovirus exposure and HLA in healthy donors. Broader study findings: What TCR beta sequences reportedly achieved was accurate prediction of HLA-A and HLA-B alleles in most subjects. CMV serostatus stood as the only immune exposure information on hand.

Researchers ran the PCR with 60 Vbeta and 13 Jbeta primers. TCRdb keeps only in-frame clones here, not all; method: immunoSEQ multiplex PCR. Of 150,000 to 200,000 clones in the sample, about four fifths were seen once. This clone was picked up one time. Its antigen remains unidentified. The TCR comes from a woman aged 30 to 39 in good health and CMV-seropositive. Sequencing was done on a sample of PBMCs.

CDR3 loop: CAWSVRQSNEKLFF. The CDR3 DNA sequence: TGTGCCTGGAGTGTGCGACAGTCTAATGAAAAACTGTTTTTT. The chain recombines TRBV30 with TRBJ1-4, with D possibly matching TRBD1 (5 bases). The CDR3 extends over 14 amino acids. V lost 0 bases to trimming and J lost 3 bases, with 8 bases between them. Germline lookup yields CDR1 GTSNPN and CDR2 SVGIG (reference sequence).